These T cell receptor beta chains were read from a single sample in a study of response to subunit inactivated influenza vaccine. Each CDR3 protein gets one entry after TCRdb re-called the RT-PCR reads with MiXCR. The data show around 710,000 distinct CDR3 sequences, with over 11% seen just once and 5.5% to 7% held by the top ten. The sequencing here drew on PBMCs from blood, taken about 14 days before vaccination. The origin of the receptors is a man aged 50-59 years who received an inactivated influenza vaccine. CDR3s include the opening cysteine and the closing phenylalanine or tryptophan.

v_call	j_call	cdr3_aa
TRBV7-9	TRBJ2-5	CASSLGGTGETQYF
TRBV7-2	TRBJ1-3	CASSLSGTGSSGNTIYF
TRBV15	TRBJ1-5	CATSRRQASQPQHF
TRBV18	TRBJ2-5	CASSPGSGLETQYF
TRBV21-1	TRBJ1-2	CASTRALGGGLHGYTF
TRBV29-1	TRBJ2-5	CSVNGHQETQYF
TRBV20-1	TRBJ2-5	CSASRGQSFETQYF
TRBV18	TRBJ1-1	CASSLRDRPVGPIF
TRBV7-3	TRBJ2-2	CASSLAPQGGTGELFF
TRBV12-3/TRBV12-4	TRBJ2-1	CASSPSSGGNEQFF
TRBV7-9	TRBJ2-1	CASSPPPRGNEQFF
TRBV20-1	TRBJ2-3	CSASRRGRGVTDTQYF
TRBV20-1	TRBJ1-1	CSAKKGQENTEAFF
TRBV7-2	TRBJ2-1	CASSYPGLAVNEQFF
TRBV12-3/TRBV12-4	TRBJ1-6	CASSFETVKSPLHF
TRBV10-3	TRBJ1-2	CAISPGTYGYTF
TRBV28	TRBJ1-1	CASTKQGRTEAFF
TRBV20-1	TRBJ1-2	CSAKDGTSIRGYTF
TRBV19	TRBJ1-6	CASSTAGSSYNSPLHF
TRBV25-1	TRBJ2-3	CASSGRLAGGRGDTQYF
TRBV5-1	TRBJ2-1	CASSLEGLGGEQFF
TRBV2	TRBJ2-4	CASSEGAITSKNIQYF
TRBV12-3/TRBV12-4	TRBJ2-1	CASTSIHDEQFF
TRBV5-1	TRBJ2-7	CASSLWVRQRIGSSYEQYF
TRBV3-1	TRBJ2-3	CASSRSAGGLTDTQYF
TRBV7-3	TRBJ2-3	CASSPLGAYRTDTQYF
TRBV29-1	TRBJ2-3	CSVGPRGTQYF
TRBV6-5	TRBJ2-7	CASSSLGVGAAYEQYF
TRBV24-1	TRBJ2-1	CATSPGTSAYNEQFF
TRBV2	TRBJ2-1	CASSQDRTYNEQFF
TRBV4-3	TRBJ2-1	CASSQGGTSPIEQFF
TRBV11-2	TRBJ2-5	CASSPLGRGETQYF
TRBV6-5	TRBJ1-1	CATMTGSTEAFF
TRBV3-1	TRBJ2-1	CASSQDPSLLRNEQFF
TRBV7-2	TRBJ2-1	CASSLMSEQFF
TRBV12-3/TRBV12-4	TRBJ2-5	CASSFIGETQYF
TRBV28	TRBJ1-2	CASRSHYGYTF
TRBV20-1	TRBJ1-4	CSAPRRDRVATNEKLFF
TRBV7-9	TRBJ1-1	CASSLPTGNTEAFF
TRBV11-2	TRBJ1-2	CASSAKGAYGYTF
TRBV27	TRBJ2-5	CASSSLRDRGRETQYF
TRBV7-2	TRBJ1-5	CASSAKPNQPQHF
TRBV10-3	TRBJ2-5	CAIYSGREETQYF
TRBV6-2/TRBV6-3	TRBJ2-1	CASSYAPWWNEQFF
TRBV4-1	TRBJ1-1	CASSQVPLVSLAFF
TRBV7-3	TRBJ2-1	CASSAGLAIGYNEQFF
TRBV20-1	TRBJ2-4	CSTTRTGAKNIQYF
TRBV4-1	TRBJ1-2	CASSQWIDPGGNYGYTF
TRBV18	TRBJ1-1	CASSPSEQGATEAFF
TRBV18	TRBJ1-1	CASFAGTDTEAFF
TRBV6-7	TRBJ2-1	CASSTTSEDEQFF
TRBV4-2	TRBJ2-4	CASSPQGQGLVSKNIQYF
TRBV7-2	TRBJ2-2	CASRIPRTSGTGELFF
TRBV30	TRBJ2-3	CAWSRGLAGARADTQYF
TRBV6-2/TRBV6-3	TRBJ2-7	CAGSDLTGYSEQYF
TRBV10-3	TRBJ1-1	CAIRRSATEAFF
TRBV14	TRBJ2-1	CASSLGGPRKQFF